Listed below are T cell receptor beta chains from one sample, sequenced in a study of T cell responses to AZD1222 COVID-19 vaccine. Profiled with immunoSEQ multiplex PCR; TCRdb holds only in-frame clones, not every one. This sample has 120,000 to 150,000 clones; about 92% occur once, and the top ten carry approximately 3.4%. The source was peripheral blood, collected on day 0 of AZD1222 vaccination. Receptor source: an adult in good health. CDR3s include the opening cysteine and the closing phenylalanine or tryptophan. The order of the fields is J gene, D gene, V gene, clone size, CDR3 protein, CDR3 DNA. A D gene is named only where the DNA matches it firmly. The size of a clone is reported for some rows only, either as once, few or many, or as a class for expanded clones.

j_gene: TRBJ2-5
d_gene: .
v_gene: TRBV28
abundance: .
CDR3aa: CASSLWAPRGETQYF
CDR3nt: TGTGCCAGCAGTTTATGGGCGCCAAGGGGAGAGACCCAGTACTTC

j_gene: TRBJ2-3
d_gene: .
v_gene: TRBV19
abundance: .
CDR3aa: CASSKRAGGGHTQYF
CDR3nt: TGTGCCAGTAGCAAAAGAGCAGGGGGGGGTCATACGCAGTATTTT

j_gene: TRBJ1-6
d_gene: TRBD1
v_gene: TRBV4-1
abundance: .
CDR3aa: CASSQRPAGGDSPLHF
CDR3nt: TGCGCCAGCAGCCAAAGGCCCGCAGGGGGTGACTCACCCCTCCACTTT

j_gene: TRBJ2-7
d_gene: .
v_gene: TRBV27
abundance: .
CDR3aa: CASSADVQGGHEQYF
CDR3nt: TGTGCCAGCAGTGCTGATGTACAGGGCGGACACGAGCAGTACTTC

j_gene: TRBJ2-3
d_gene: .
v_gene: TRBV7-9
abundance: .
CDR3aa: CASSAEGTLRQYF
CDR3nt: TGTGCCAGCAGCGCAGAGGGAACTCTTCGGCAGTATTTT

j_gene: TRBJ1-2
d_gene: TRBD1
v_gene: TRBV29-1
abundance: .
CDR3aa: CSVIRDRGVSHF
CDR3nt: TGCAGCGTCATACGGGACAGGGGAGTTTCCCACTTC

j_gene: TRBJ2-7
d_gene: TRBD1
v_gene: TRBV19
abundance: medium-sized
CDR3aa: CASRAGTGISGEQYF
CDR3nt: TGTGCCAGTAGGGCGGGGACAGGGATTTCCGGCGAGCAGTACTTC

j_gene: TRBJ2-7
d_gene: .
v_gene: TRBV7-9
abundance: .
CDR3aa: CASSPLGSYEQYF
CDR3nt: TGTGCCAGCAGCCCACTGGGATCCTACGAGCAGTACTTC

j_gene: TRBJ2-7
d_gene: .
v_gene: TRBV6-5
abundance: .
CDR3aa: CATTRDPLYEQYF
CDR3nt: TGTGCCACCACCCGGGACCCACTCTACGAGCAGTACTTC

j_gene: TRBJ1-6
d_gene: .
v_gene: TRBV6-2/TRBV6-3
abundance: .
CDR3aa: CASSYGAGVNSPLHF
CDR3nt: TGTGCCAGCAGTTACGGAGCAGGGGTTAATTCACCCCTCCACTTT

j_gene: TRBJ1-6
d_gene: .
v_gene: TRBV30
abundance: once
CDR3aa: CAWTGHYNSPLHF
CDR3nt: TGTGCCTGGACGGGACACTATAATTCACCCCTCCACTTT

j_gene: TRBJ2-1
d_gene: TRBD2
v_gene: TRBV5-5
abundance: .
CDR3aa: CASRLGTSGTYNEQFF
CDR3nt: TGTGCCAGCAGACTTGGGACTAGCGGGACTTACAATGAGCAGTTCTTC

j_gene: TRBJ2-2
d_gene: .
v_gene: TRBV11-2
abundance: .
CDR3aa: CASSSFPLGQANTGELFF
CDR3nt: TGTGCCAGCAGCTCATTCCCTCTCGGACAAGCGAACACCGGGGAGCTGTTTTTT

j_gene: TRBJ2-7
d_gene: .
v_gene: TRBV6-1
abundance: .
CDR3aa: CASSEQEIGSYEQYF
CDR3nt: TGTGCCAGCAGTGAACAGGAAATAGGGTCCTACGAGCAGTACTTC

j_gene: TRBJ2-7
d_gene: TRBD1
v_gene: TRBV2
abundance: .
CDR3aa: CASNDREAYEQYF
CDR3nt: TGTGCCAGCAACGACAGGGAAGCCTACGAGCAGTACTTC

j_gene: TRBJ2-5
d_gene: TRBD1
v_gene: TRBV6-1
abundance: .
CDR3aa: CASSEGPQGAGLKTQYF
CDR3nt: TGTGCCAGCAGTGAAGGTCCACAGGGGGCCGGGCTGAAGACCCAGTACTTC

j_gene: TRBJ2-1
d_gene: .
v_gene: TRBV19
abundance: .
CDR3aa: CASMYGNEQFF
CDR3nt: TGTGCCAGTATGTACGGTAATGAGCAGTTCTTC

j_gene: TRBJ2-1
d_gene: .
v_gene: TRBV11-2
abundance: few
CDR3aa: CASSLLGSYNEQFF
CDR3nt: TGTGCCAGCAGCTTATTAGGTAGTTACAATGAGCAGTTCTTC

j_gene: TRBJ1-1
d_gene: .
v_gene: TRBV5-5
abundance: few
CDR3aa: CASSTGWGAAEAFF
CDR3nt: TGTGCCAGCAGCACGGGTTGGGGCGCGGCTGAAGCTTTCTTT

j_gene: TRBJ2-3
d_gene: TRBD2
v_gene: TRBV29-1
abundance: .
CDR3aa: CSVDRGGDTQYF
CDR3nt: TGCAGCGTTGACCGGGGAGGGGATACGCAGTATTTT

j_gene: TRBJ2-2
d_gene: .
v_gene: TRBV12-3/TRBV12-4
abundance: .
CDR3aa: CAATRTGELFF
CDR3nt: TGTGCCGCGACTCGGACCGGGGAGCTGTTTTTT

j_gene: TRBJ1-1
d_gene: .
v_gene: TRBV10-1
abundance: .
CDR3aa: CASMGDSNTEAFF
CDR3nt: TGCGCCAGCATGGGGGACTCGAACACTGAAGCTTTCTTT

j_gene: TRBJ2-7
d_gene: .
v_gene: TRBV5-1
abundance: few
CDR3aa: CASSPRDSSYEQYF
CDR3nt: TGCGCCAGCTCCCCTCGGGATTCCTCCTACGAGCAGTACTTC

j_gene: TRBJ2-1
d_gene: TRBD2
v_gene: TRBV7-9
abundance: .
CDR3aa: CASSRLLAELTYNEQFF
CDR3nt: TGTGCCAGCAGCCGACTACTAGCGGAGCTCACCTACAATGAGCAGTTCTTC

j_gene: TRBJ1-3
d_gene: TRBD1
v_gene: TRBV30
abundance: .
CDR3aa: CAWADRALRNTIYF
CDR3nt: TGTGCCTGGGCGGACAGGGCTCTGAGGAACACCATATATTTT

j_gene: TRBJ2-7
d_gene: TRBD2
v_gene: TRBV11-3
abundance: .
CDR3aa: CASSAGWTSADEQYF
CDR3nt: TGTGCCAGCAGCGCCGGCTGGACTAGCGCCGACGAGCAGTACTTC

j_gene: TRBJ1-3
d_gene: .
v_gene: TRBV29-1
abundance: .
CDR3aa: CSVSEGSGNTIYF
CDR3nt: TGCAGCGTTAGTGAGGGATCAGGAAACACCATATATTTT

j_gene: TRBJ1-4
d_gene: .
v_gene: TRBV11-2
abundance: .
CDR3aa: CASSYSFRKMLFF
CDR3nt: TGTGCCAGCAGCTATTCCTTCAGGAAGATGCTGTTTTTT

j_gene: TRBJ1-5
d_gene: TRBD1
v_gene: TRBV30
abundance: .
CDR3aa: CAWSEQGGQPQHF
CDR3nt: TGTGCCTGGAGTGAACAGGGGGGACAGCCCCAGCATTTT

j_gene: TRBJ1-6
d_gene: .
v_gene: TRBV5-1
abundance: once
CDR3aa: CASSLAGTLGNSPLHF
CDR3nt: TGCGCCAGCAGCTTGGCCGGGACACTGGGTAATTCACCCCTCCACTTT

j_gene: TRBJ2-5
d_gene: .
v_gene: TRBV5-1
abundance: .
CDR3aa: CASSLTDGAWETQYF
CDR3nt: TGCGCCAGCAGCTTGACTGATGGGGCGTGGGAGACCCAGTACTTC